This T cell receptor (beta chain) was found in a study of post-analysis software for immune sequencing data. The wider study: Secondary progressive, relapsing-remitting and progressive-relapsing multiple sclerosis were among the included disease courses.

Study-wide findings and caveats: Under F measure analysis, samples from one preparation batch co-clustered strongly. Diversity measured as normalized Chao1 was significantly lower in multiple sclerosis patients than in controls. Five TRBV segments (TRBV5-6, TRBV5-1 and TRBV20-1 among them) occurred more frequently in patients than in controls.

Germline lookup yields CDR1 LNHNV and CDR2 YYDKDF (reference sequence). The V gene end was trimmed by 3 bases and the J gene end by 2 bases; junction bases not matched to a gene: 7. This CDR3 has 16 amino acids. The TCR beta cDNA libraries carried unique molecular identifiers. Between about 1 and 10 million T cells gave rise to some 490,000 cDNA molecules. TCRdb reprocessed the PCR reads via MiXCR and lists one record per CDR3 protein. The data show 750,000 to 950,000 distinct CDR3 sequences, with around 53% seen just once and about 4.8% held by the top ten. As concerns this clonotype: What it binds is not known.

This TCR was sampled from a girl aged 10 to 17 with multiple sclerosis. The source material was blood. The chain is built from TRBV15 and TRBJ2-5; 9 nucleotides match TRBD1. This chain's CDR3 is CATSRGQGTLQETQYF. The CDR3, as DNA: TGTGCCACCAGCAGGGGACAGGGTACCCTTCAAGAGACCCAGTACTTC.